This note documents a single T cell receptor beta chain sequence. Its antigen is not identified. The sample originates from a study of a mutant IDH1 vaccine in newly diagnosed glioma. Turning to the study itself: The first vaccination came 4-6 weeks after radiotherapy alone, or with temozolomide cycles. Findings and caveats of the study: No link was apparently found between pseudoprogression and changes in top peripheral T cell clonotypes.

Profiling relied on immunoSEQ multiplex PCR, and the TCRdb table lists in-frame clones only, not all of them. The data contain about 38,000 clones, roughly 81% of them singletons. Noted time point: week 23, last vaccination. Topical imiquimod was applied with each vaccine dose, which held 300 ug of mutant IDH1 20-mer peptide. CDR3 length: 13 amino acids. CDR1 and CDR2 (germline): LNHDA, SQIVND (reference sequence). V lost 6 bases and J lost 2, with 8 bases in between. The chain has TRBV19 and TRBJ2-1; D not certain. The sample was PBMCs, taken from a glioma patient whose treatment included an IDH1 peptide vaccine. The source of this sequence is a man aged 40-49 years with glioma. This chain's CDR3 is CASSLGTYNEQFF. The CDR3 DNA sequence: TGTGCCAGTAGCCTGGGGACCTACAATGAGCAGTTCTTC.